This passage covers 14 T cell receptor beta chains from one sample sequenced in a study of blood T cell repertoires in COVID-19. Profiling relied on immunoSEQ multiplex PCR, and the TCRdb table lists in-frame clones only, not all of them. The sample shows hundreds of thousands of clones, roughly 90% of them seen only once. The sample comprised peripheral blood. These receptors were collected from a woman in her thirties with COVID-19, enrolled during active disease.

The rearrangement links TRBV27 to TRBJ2-7; 8 nucleotides match TRBD2. Germline lookup yields CDR1 MNHEY and CDR2 SMNVEV (reference sequence). CDR3 length: 15 amino acids. V shed 3 bases, J shed 3 bases, and the junction held 7 bases outside the gene matches. The CDR3 protein is CASSLGSGGFYEQYF. CDR3 DNA: TGTGCCAGCAGTTTGGGGTCGGGAGGGTTCTACGAGCAGTACTTC.

V is TRBV29-1 and J is TRBJ1-2, with D possibly being TRBD1 (5 bases). Germline lookup yields CDR1 SQVTM and CDR2 ANQGSEA. The length of the CDR3 is 14 residues. Trimming stripped 0 bases from V and 2 bases from J, with 10 bases between. The CDR3 nucleotides read TGCAGCGTTGAAGAACCCTACAGGAACTATGGCTACACCTTC. Translation gives CSVEEPYRNYGYTF.

The chain combines TRBV30 with TRBJ1-4; D call uncertain. Per germline, CDR1 GTSNPN and CDR2 SVGIG (reference sequence). This CDR3 has 12 residues. Trimming removed 3 bases at V and 5 bases at J, with 7 bases between. This CDR3 is CAWSKSNEKLFF. CDR3 in DNA: TGTGCCTGGAGCAAATCCAATGAAAAACTGTTTTTT.

This clone was detected only once. V usage is TRBV2 and J usage is TRBJ1-1; TRBD1 agrees at 9 bases. The CDR3 is 13 residues long. V lost 6 bases to trimming and J lost 7 bases; unmatched junction nucleotides: 6. Per germline, CDR1 SNHLY and CDR2 FYNNEI. The CDR3 protein is CASRGTGRSEAFF. CDR3 DNA: TGTGCCAGCAGGGGGACAGGGCGTAGTGAAGCTTTCTTT. Looking up the rest from reference TRBV2 and TRBJ1-1 gives the full variable domain: EPEVTQTPSHQVTQMGQEVILRCVPISNHLYFYWYRQILGQKVEFLVSFYNNEISEKSEIFDDQFSVERPDGSNFTLKIRSTKLEDSAMYFCASRGTGRSEAFFGQGTRLTVV.

The chain joins TRBV11-2 to TRBJ1-6; 8 nucleotides align to TRBD1. The junction had 4 bases not matched to a gene; V was cut back by 5 bases and J by 7 bases. From germline, CDR1 is SGHAT and CDR2 FQNNGV. This CDR3 comprises 14 residues. DNA for the CDR3: TGTGCCAGCAGCACCGGACAGGGAAATTCACCCCTCCACTTT. Its translation: CASSTGQGNSPLHF. Filled out from reference TRBV11-2 and TRBJ1-6, the complete variable domain reads EAGVAQSPRYKIIEKRQSVAFWCNPISGHATLYWYQQILGQGPKLLIQFQNNGVVDDSQLPKDRFSAERLKGVDSTLKIQPAKLEDSAVYLCASSTGQGNSPLHFGNGTRLTVT.

This clone was counted between two and nine times. The gene calls are TRBV5-1 and TRBJ2-4, with 7 bases aligning to TRBD1. The length of the CDR3 is 14 residues. Trimming at V came to 4 bases and at J to 7 bases, leaving 8 bases not matched to a gene. Per germline, CDR1 SGHRS and CDR2 YFSETQ. The CDR3 sequence: CASSVPGQTNIQYF. CDR3 sequence (DNA): TGCGCCAGCAGCGTGCCGGGACAGACGAACATTCAGTACTTC. Together with reference TRBV5-1 and TRBJ2-4, the CDR3 gives the full variable domain: KAGVTQTPRYLIKTRGQQVTLSCSPISGHRSVSWYQQTPGQGLQFLFEYFSETQRNKGNFPGRFSGRQFSNSRSEMNVSTLELGDSALYLCASSVPGQTNIQYFGAGTRLSVL.

The rearrangement uses TRBV4-1 and TRBJ1-6; a weak D match, TRBD1 (6 bases). CDR1 is MGHRA, CDR2 YSYEKL, per germline. The V gene lost 0 bases and the J gene lost 9 bases, with 15 bases spanning the gap. The CDR3 is 16 amino acids. The chain's CDR3 is CASSQDSGHGVSPLHF. For the CDR3, the DNA is TGCGCCAGCAGCCAAGATTCGGGACATGGGGTTTCACCCCTCCACTTT.

The chain has TRBV14 and TRBJ2-2; D ambiguous. This CDR3 comprises 15 residues. Trimming stripped 1 base from V and 1 base from J, with 7 bases between. CDR1 and CDR2 (germline): SGHDN, FVKESK. CDR3 sequence (DNA): TGTGCCAGCAGCCAAGTCAGGTTGAACACCGGGGAGCTGTTTTTT. Translation gives CASSQVRLNTGELFF.

This clone has only a few counts. The chain joins TRBV4-3 to TRBJ1-1, with unresolved D. Trimming removed 0 bases from V and 4 bases from J, with 12 bases in between. The germline V gene encodes CDR1 LGHNA and CDR2 YSLEER. The CDR3 runs to 15 residues. Here the CDR3 DNA reads TGCGCCAGCAGCCAAGATCACGGTTTTAGCACTGAAGCTTTCTTT. Translated, it gives CASSQDHGFSTEAFF.

With respect to this clone: At one end, the junction sequence differs from germline, possibly due to a read error. The chain carries TRBV7-7 and TRBJ2-1, with 9 bases aligning to TRBD1. Germline V lookup: CDR1 SSHAT, CDR2 FNYEAQ (reference sequence). The CDR3 covers 15 residues. The CDR3 loop is CASSPWDRDTNEQFF. CDR3 DNA sequence: TGTGCTAGCAGCCCGTGGGACAGGGATACCAATGAGCAGTTCTTC.

V gene TRBV6-5 combines with J gene TRBJ2-7; TRBD2 matches at 9 bases. The CDR3 spans 11 residues. The germline V gene has CDR1 MNHEY and CDR2 SVGAGI. The CDR3 DNA reads TGTGCGGCGGGAGGGCCGCTCGAGCAGTACTTC. The encoded protein is CAAGGPLEQYF.

The chain recombines TRBV7-8 with TRBJ2-1; D call uncertain. The CDR3 has 11 amino acids. Germline CDR1 and CDR2: SGHVS and FQNEAQ. V gave up 5 bases and J gave up 7 bases, with 6 bases separating them. CDR3 in amino acids: CASSPQNEQFF. The CDR3 nucleotides are TGTGCCAGCAGCCCCCAGAATGAGCAGTTCTTC.

The chain uses TRBV28 and TRBJ2-3, with 7 bases identical to TRBD1. There are 14 residues in the CDR3. Germline V gives CDR1 MDHEN, CDR2 SYDVKM. J was trimmed by 14 bases and V by 2 bases; bases with no gene match: 13. In DNA form, the CDR3 reads TGTGCCAGCAGTTTACCCACCGGGACAGAGAGCGTGTATTTT. This gives the protein CASSLPTGTESVYF.

The chain employs TRBV4-1 and TRBJ1-2; D uncertain. With 0 bases removed from V and 5 bases from J, the gap between germline ends came to 7 bases. Germline lookup yields CDR1 MGHRA and CDR2 YSYEKL. The CDR3 consists of 13 residues. CDR3 amino acids: CASSQDQRYGYTF. The CDR3 nucleotides are TGCGCCAGCAGCCAAGATCAGCGTTATGGCTACACCTTC.